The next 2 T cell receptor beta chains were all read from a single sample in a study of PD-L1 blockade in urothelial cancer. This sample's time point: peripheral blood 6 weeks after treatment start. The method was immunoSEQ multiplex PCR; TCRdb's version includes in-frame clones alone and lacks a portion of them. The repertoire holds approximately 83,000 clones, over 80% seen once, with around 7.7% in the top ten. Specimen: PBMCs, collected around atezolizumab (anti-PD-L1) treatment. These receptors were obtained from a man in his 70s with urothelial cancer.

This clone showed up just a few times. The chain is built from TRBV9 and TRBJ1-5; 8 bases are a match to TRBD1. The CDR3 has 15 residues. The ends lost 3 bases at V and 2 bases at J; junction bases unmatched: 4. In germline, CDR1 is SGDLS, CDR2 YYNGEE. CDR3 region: CASSAGGLGNQPQHF. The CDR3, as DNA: TGTGCCAGCAGCGCAGGGGGCCTGGGCAATCAGCCCCAGCATTTT.

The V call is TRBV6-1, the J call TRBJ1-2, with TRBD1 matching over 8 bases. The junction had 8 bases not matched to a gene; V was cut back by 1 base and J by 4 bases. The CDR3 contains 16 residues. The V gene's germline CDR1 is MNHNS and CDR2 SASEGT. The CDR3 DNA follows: TGTGCCAGCAGTGAAGACTTGACAGGGGTTAGCTATGGCTACACCTTC. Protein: CASSEDLTGVSYGYTF.